This T cell receptor beta chain emerged from a study of regulatory T cells in long-lasting Graves disease. General study results and limits: Those with persistent Graves' had less TCR diversity than newly diagnosed patients.

Time point of the sample: persistent/refractory GD, antithyroid drugs over 5 years with positive TRAb. Following extraction of RNA from PBMCs, that RNA was used to make the TCR library. Patients all came to the study from an endocrinology department in Xi'an, China. iRepertoire HTBI primers and Arm-PCR of CDR3 regions built TCR beta libraries. A single record per CDR3 protein comes from TCRdb applying MiXCR to the multiplex PCR reads. The table has 700,000 or so distinct CDR3 sequences, around 30% seen once. Trimming took 1 base from V and 6 from J, leaving 6 bases between them. CDR3 length: 12 amino acids. From germline, CDR1 is LGHDT and CDR2 YNNKEL (reference sequence). This clonotype has ten or more counts. Its antigen remains unknown.

Sequenced here: peripheral blood mononuclear cells (PBMCs), sampled when the disease was refractory, from a patient treated with antithyroid drugs. The chain combines TRBV3-1 with TRBJ1-2; D is undetermined. The receptor's source is a female donor with Graves disease. The CDR3 loop reads CASSQGGNGYTF. The CDR3 DNA reads as TGTGCCAGCAGCCAAGGGGGTAATGGCTACACCTTC.